The T cell receptor (beta chain) under discussion was sequenced for a study of metastatic and nonmetastatic thyroid tumors. Notes on the study in general: In both blood and tumor samples, TCR beta diversity was reported significantly higher for malignant than benign nodules.

Germline-derived CDR1 and CDR2 are SGHRS and YFSETQ. The ends lost 0 bases at V and 6 bases at J; junction bases unmatched: 2. This CDR3 spans 15 amino acids. Not a single patient had been given any form of treatment at any point before undergoing thyroid surgery. This clone was counted ten times or more. The antigen is unknown. Per the study methods: What underpinned the distant-metastasis classifier for papillary thyroid cancer was the set of CDR3 differences across clinicopathological groups. TCRdb re-processed the PCR reads through MiXCR. The V and J calls, along with clone size, are taken from TCRdb and not from the paper's own processing. The sample has about 39,000 clones, about 12% seen once; the top ten hold 9% to 10%.

The chain uses TRBV5-1 and TRBJ2-1, with TRBD2 matching 11 bases. Material for sequencing was blood. The TCR was taken from a male donor with papillary thyroid cancer or a benign thyroid nodule (not recorded which). Some clones in this sample may be carry-over from other donors' samples. CDR3: CASSLVSGRVNEQFF. The CDR3 DNA sequence: TGCGCCAGCAGCTTGGTTAGCGGGAGGGTCAATGAGCAGTTCTTC.